This TCR beta chain was observed in a study of T-cell reconstitution after alpha-beta-depleted transplantation in children. This clonotype was seen only a few times. TCRbeta library preparation incorporated unique molecular identifiers. TCRdb passed the PCR reads through MiXCR, listing each CDR3 protein once. The sample includes about 400,000 distinct CDR3 sequences, 20% of them seen just once. Trimming took 4 bases from V and 3 from J, leaving 12 bases between them. Germline values: CDR1 LGHNA, CDR2 YNFKEQ. This CDR3 has 14 residues. The TCR originated in a human donor who donated a stem cell graft to a child with acute myeloid leukemia. Sequencing used PBMCs from the stem cell graft donor, obtained from the stem cell graft. The genes are TRBV4-2 and TRBJ1-1; D remains unclear. The CDR3 region has the DNA TGTGCCAGCAGCCTCCAGCCTCAGGACACTGAAGCTTTCTTT. Protein product: CASSLQPQDTEAFF.